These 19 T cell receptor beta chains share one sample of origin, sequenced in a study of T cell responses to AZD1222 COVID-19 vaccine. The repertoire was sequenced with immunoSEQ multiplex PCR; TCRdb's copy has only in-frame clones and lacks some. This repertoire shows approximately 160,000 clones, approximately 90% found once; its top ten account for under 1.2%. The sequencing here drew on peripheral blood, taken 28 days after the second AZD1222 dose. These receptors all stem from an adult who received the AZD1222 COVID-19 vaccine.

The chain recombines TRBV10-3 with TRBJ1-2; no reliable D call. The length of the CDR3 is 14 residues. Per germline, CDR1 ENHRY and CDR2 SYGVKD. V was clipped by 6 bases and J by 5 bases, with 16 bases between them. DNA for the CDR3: TGTGCCATCAGCCACGGGCCTTCCTCTTATGGCTACACCTTC. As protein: CAISHGPSSYGYTF.

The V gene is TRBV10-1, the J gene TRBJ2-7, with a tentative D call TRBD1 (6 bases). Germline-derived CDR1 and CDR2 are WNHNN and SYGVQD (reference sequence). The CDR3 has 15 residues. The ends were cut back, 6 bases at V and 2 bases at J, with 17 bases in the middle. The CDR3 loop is CASSSVQGLAYEQYF. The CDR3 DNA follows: TGCGCCAGCAGCTCTGTACAGGGTTTAGCCTACGAGCAGTACTTC.

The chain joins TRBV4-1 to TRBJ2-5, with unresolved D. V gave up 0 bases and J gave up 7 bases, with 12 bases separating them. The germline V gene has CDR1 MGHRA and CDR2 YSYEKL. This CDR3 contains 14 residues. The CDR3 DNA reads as TGCGCCAGCAGCCAAGATTTCCAGGTGGCGACCCAGTACTTC. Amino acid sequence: CASSQDFQVATQYF.

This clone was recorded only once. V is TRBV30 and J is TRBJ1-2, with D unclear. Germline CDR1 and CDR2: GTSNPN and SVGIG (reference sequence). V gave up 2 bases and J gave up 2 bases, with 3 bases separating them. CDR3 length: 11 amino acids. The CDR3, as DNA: TGTGCCTGGAGTCGAAACTATGGCTACACCTTC. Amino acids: CAWSRNYGYTF.

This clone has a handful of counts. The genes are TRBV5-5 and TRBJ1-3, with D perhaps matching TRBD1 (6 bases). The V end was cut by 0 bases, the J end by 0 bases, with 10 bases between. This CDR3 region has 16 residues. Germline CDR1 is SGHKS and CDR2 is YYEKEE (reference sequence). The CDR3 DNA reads TGTGCCAGCAGCTTGGGGACAGTTCGCTCTGGAAACACCATATATTTT. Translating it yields CASSLGTVRSGNTIYF.

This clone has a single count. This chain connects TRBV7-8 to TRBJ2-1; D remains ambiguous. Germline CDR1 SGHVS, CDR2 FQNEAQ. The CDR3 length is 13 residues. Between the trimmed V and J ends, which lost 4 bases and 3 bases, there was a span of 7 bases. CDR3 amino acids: CASSSGRYNEQFF. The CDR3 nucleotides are TGTGCCAGCAGCTCAGGACGCTACAATGAGCAGTTCTTC.

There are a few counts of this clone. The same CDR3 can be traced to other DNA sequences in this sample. CDR3 residues: CASSPTNEKLFF. CDR3 DNA: TGTGCCAGCAGTCCCACTAATGAAAAACTGTTTTTT. The chain joins TRBV12-3 or TRBV12-4 to TRBJ1-4, with D unresolved. Trimming stripped 5 bases from V and 2 bases from J, with 3 bases between. The CDR3 has 12 amino acids.

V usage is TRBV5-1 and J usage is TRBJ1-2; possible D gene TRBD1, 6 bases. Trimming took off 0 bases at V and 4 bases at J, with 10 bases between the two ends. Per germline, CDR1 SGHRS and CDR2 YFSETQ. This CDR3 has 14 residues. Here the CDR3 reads CASSLGGAGYGYTF. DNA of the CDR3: TGCGCCAGCAGCTTGGGGGGGGCCGGCTATGGCTACACCTTC.

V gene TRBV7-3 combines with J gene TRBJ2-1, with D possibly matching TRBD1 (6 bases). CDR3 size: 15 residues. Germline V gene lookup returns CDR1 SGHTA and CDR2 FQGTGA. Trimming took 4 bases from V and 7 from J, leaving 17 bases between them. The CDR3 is CASSSRGGLGNEQFF. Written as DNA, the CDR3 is TGTGCCAGCAGCTCCCGAGGGGGTCTCGGGAATGAGCAGTTCTTC.

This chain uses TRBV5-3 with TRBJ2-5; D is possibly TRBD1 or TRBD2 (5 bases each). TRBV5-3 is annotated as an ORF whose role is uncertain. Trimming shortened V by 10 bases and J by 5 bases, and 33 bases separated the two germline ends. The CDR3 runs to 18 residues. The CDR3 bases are TGTGCCGACGGACAACCGGGGCAAGGGGTCCCCGCTCAGGAGACCCAGTACTTC. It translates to CADGQPGQGVPAQETQYF.

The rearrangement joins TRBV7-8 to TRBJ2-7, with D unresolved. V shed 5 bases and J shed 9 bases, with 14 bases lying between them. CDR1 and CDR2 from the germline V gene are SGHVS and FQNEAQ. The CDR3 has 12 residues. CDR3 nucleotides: TGTGCCAGCAGCCCCTCACTCACGGGGCAGTACTTC. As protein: CASSPSLTGQYF.

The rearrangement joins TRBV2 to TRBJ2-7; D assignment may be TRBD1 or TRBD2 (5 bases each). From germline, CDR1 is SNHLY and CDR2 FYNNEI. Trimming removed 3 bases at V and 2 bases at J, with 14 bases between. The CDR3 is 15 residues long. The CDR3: CASSDEGLGPYEQYF. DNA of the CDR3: TGTGCCAGCAGTGACGAGGGGTTAGGCCCCTACGAGCAGTACTTC.

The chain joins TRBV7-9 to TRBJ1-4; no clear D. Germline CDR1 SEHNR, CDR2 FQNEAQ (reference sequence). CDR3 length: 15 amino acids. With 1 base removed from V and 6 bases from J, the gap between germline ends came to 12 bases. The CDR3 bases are TGTGCCAGCAGCTTAGAGGGTCGGGCCCATGAAAAACTGTTTTTT. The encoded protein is CASSLEGRAHEKLFF.

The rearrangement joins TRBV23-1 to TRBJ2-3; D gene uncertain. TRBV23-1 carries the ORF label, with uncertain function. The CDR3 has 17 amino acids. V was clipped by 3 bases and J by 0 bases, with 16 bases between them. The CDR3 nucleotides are TGCGCCAGCAGTCACCCACACCGGCACCAGAGCACAGATACGCAGTATTTT. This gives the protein CASSHPHRHQSTDTQYF.

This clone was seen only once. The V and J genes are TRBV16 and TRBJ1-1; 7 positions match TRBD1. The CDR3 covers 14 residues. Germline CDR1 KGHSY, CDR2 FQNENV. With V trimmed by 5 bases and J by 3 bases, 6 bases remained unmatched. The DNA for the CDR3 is TGTGCCAGCAGCACAGGGGTAGGAGACACTGAAGCTTTCTTT. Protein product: CASSTGVGDTEAFF.

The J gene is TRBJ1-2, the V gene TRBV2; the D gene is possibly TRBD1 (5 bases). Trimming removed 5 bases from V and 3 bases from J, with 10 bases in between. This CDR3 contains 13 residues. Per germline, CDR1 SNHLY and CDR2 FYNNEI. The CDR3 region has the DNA TGTGCCAGCAGTCCCAGGGAGGACTATGGCTACACCTTC. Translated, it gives CASSPREDYGYTF.

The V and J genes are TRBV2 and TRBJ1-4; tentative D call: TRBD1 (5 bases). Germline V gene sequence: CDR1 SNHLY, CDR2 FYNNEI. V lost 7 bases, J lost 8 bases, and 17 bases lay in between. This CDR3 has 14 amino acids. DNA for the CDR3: TGTGCCAGCACCGAGAGGGCGGGGGGAGAAAAACTGTTTTTT. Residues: CASTERAGGEKLFF.

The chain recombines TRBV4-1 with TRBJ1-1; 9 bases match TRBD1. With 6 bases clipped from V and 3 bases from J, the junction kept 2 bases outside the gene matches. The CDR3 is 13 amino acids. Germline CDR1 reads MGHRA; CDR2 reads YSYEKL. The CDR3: CASRRTGDTEAFF. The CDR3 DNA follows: TGCGCCAGCAGGAGGACAGGGGACACTGAAGCTTTCTTT.

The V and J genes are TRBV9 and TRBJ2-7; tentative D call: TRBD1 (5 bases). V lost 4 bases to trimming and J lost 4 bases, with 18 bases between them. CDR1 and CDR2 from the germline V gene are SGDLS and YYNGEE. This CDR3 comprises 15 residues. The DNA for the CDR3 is TGTGCCAGCAGCCCTGGGGCAGGGTCCCCTTACGAGCAGTACTTC. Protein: CASSPGAGSPYEQYF.